This TCR beta chain was found in a study of T-cell memory formation after mild COVID-19. Study-wide background: TCR clusters were mostly confined to one donor each.

This clonotype was seen a few times. Its cognate antigen is unknown. Whole-study findings and limits: Pre-infection memory harbored some responding clones, suggesting cross-reactive memory joined. Later expanders leaned CD4+, whereas clones that contracted between day 15 and 85 were balanced CD4/CD8. Second-wave clones peaking on day 37 lacked confirmed SARS-CoV-2 specificity.

The CDR3 loop spans 16 amino acids. Per the germline V gene, CDR1 is MNHNY and CDR2 is SVGAGI (reference sequence). V gave up 7 bases and J gave up 2 bases, with 18 bases separating them. TCRdb processed the 5' RACE reads anew with MiXCR; each CDR3 protein has one entry. The sample yields 250,000 to 300,000 distinct CDR3 sequences, roughly 16% seen once. The gene calls are TRBV6-6 and TRBJ1-5; the D is unclear. The sample taken for sequencing was PBMCs or a T cell subset sorted from them (not recorded which). The TCR sequence derives from a man in his late teens or twenties who had mild COVID-19 (a few samples of this study predate the infection). Cell type and time point are not known. As DNA, the CDR3 is TGTGCCAGCACCCAACCTCACGGCCGCGGCAATCAGCCCCAGCATTTT. Protein product: CASTQPHGRGNQPQHF.